Sequencing of this TCR beta chain was carried out in a study of human CD4 T cells and Enterobacteriaceae. Findings and limits, study-wide: Specific clonotypes appeared less expanded ex vivo than cross-reactive ones.

All CD4+ cells other than CD45RA+CCR7+CD95- naive cells were sorted as memory, over 95% pure. Blood from healthy donors was obtained in Switzerland from donation centers. CD4 and CD14 magnetic microbeads positively selected total CD4+ T cells and monocytes. About this clone itself: Its antigen remains unidentified.

Ex vivo total memory CD4+ cells were sequenced at deep level. Only in-frame clones appear in the TCRdb table, and some are missing; sequencing was by immunoSEQ multiplex PCR. The table records some 30,000 clones, approximately 84% of them present only once. The CDR3 runs 16 residues. V was trimmed by 2 bases and J by 1 base, leaving 15 bases between them. From germline, CDR1 is SGHTA and CDR2 FQGTGA. The source is a human donor in good health. The V and J genes are TRBV7-3 and TRBJ2-7; D is perhaps TRBD2 (6 bases). The material sequenced was memory CD4+ T cells from blood. The CDR3 loop reads CASSLGGTGTSYEQYF. CDR3 in DNA: TGTGCCAGCAGCTTAGGAGGTACCGGGACTTCCTACGAGCAGTACTTC.